What follows are 18 T cell receptor beta chains derived from one specimen sequenced in a study of response to subunit inactivated influenza vaccine. One entry per CDR3 protein results from TCRdb running MiXCR on the RT-PCR reads. Here the sample spans about 540,000 distinct CDR3 sequences, roughly 25% being singletons. A further study also used this sample, focusing on T cells expressing NK-cell markers. That report notes: The TCR beta cDNA came from 5'RACE template switching with UMIs.

The sample here was CD4+ T cells sorted from PBMCs, taken about 13 days after vaccination. The receptors stem from a man aged 50 or older who received an inactivated influenza vaccine.

Ten or more counts support this clonotype. The rearrangement uses TRBV2 and TRBJ2-3; the D is unclear. The CDR3 is made up of 14 amino acids. Germline CDR1 SNHLY, CDR2 FYNNEI. V lost 2 bases, J lost 3 bases, and 9 bases lay in between. CDR3: CASSEFPGTDTQYF. The CDR3 nucleotides read TGTGCCAGCAGTGAATTCCCTGGGACAGATACGCAGTATTTT.

This chain connects TRBV7-2 to TRBJ2-1, with D maybe TRBD2 (5 bases). Trimming cost V 3 bases and J 9 bases, with 12 bases left between them. Germline V lookup: CDR1 SGHTA, CDR2 FQGNSA. The CDR3 loop spans 13 amino acids. CDR3 amino acids: CASSFRTGSEQFF. In DNA, the CDR3 is TGTGCCAGCAGCTTCAGGACTGGGTCTGAGCAGTTCTTC.

The V call is TRBV18, the J call TRBJ2-1; TRBD2 might be the D (7 bases). V gave up 2 bases and J gave up 6 bases, with 14 bases separating them. The CDR3 is 15 residues long. Germline V gene data show CDR1 as KGHSH and CDR2 as LQKENI. The CDR3 is CASSPLRGGPNEQFF. The CDR3 bases are TGTGCCAGCTCACCATTGAGGGGGGGCCCCAATGAGCAGTTCTTC.

This clonotype was observed a handful of times. The CDR3 DNA is TGTGCCAGCAGGGGACAGGGAGGTGGAAACACCATATATTTT. Translating gives CASRGQGGGNTIYF. The V gene is TRBV6-1, the J gene TRBJ1-3, with 9 bases lining up with TRBD1. The CDR3 is made up of 14 amino acids. Germline V lookup: CDR1 MNHNS, CDR2 SASEGT. The V segment lost 6 bases and the J segment 3 bases; nucleotides outside the gene matches: 3.

This clonotype has a handful of counts. The J gene is TRBJ2-7, the V gene TRBV6-2 or TRBV6-3; the match to TRBD1 covers 10 bases. The CDR3 runs 19 residues. The V and J ends lost 0 bases and 6 bases, in that order; junction bases with no gene match: 17. Per the germline V gene, CDR1 is MNHEY and CDR2 is SVGEGT. The CDR3 DNA reads TGTGCCAGCAGTTACTCGAGACGGGACAGGGGACCCCCAGAGGGCGAGCAGTACTTC. Translation gives CASSYSRRDRGPPEGEQYF.

The rearrangement joins TRBV7-8 to TRBJ2-3; 10 nucleotides match TRBD2. Germline loops: CDR1 SGHVS, CDR2 FQNEAQ. This CDR3 contains 17 residues. V dropped 5 bases and J dropped 0; count of bases not matched to a gene: 8. The CDR3 reads CASSPSWTSGSTDTQYF. DNA for the CDR3: TGTGCCAGCAGCCCCAGTTGGACTAGCGGTAGCACAGATACGCAGTATTTT.

The chain employs TRBV20-1 and TRBJ2-5, with a tentative D call TRBD1 (6 bases). The germline gives CDR1 DFQATT, CDR2 SNEGSKA (reference sequence). The V end was cut by 0 bases, the J end by 5 bases, with 16 bases between. The CDR3 is 15 amino acids. Here the CDR3 reads CSARDRARGWETQYF. The CDR3 DNA follows: TGCAGTGCTAGAGATCGAGCCAGGGGCTGGGAGACCCAGTACTTC.

This clonotype was picked up a small number of times. The chain is built from TRBV20-1 and TRBJ1-1, with unresolved D. The CDR3 sequence is 12 residues long. Germline CDR1 is DFQATT and CDR2 is SNEGSKA (reference sequence). V lost 7 bases and J 0 bases, leaving 9 bases between the germline ends. The DNA for the CDR3 is TGCAGTGTAACAGAAGTGAACACTGAAGCTTTCTTT. Residues: CSVTEVNTEAFF.

The CDR3 DNA follows: TGTGCCAGCAGTCGTACTAGCGGGAGAGGCCATGAGCAGTTCTTC. Amino acids: CASSRTSGRGHEQFF. This chain uses TRBV12-3 or TRBV12-4 with TRBJ2-1, with 11 bases fitting TRBD2. J lost 8 bases, V lost 5 bases, and 8 bases had no gene match. CDR3 length: 15 amino acids.

There are a few counts of this clonotype. The V call is TRBV9, the J call TRBJ1-2, with 10 bases lining up with TRBD1. There are 14 residues in the CDR3. J lost 5 bases, V lost 3 bases, and 4 bases had no gene match. Germline CDR1 and CDR2: SGDLS and YYNGEE. This chain's CDR3 is CASSGTDRGYGYTF. The CDR3 DNA reads as TGTGCCAGCAGCGGAACGGACAGGGGGTATGGCTACACCTTC.

The chain uses TRBV5-4 and TRBJ1-4, with TRBD1 as a possible D gene (6 bases). Between the trimmed V and J ends, which lost 4 bases and 8 bases, there was a span of 15 bases. Germline assignment: CDR1 SGHNT and CDR2 YYREEE (reference sequence). The CDR3 covers 14 residues. The CDR3 sequence: CASSPWGAREKLFF. DNA for the CDR3: TGTGCCAGCAGCCCATGGGGGGCGAGGGAAAAACTGTTTTTT.

This chain connects TRBV5-1 to TRBJ2-2; D is undetermined. CDR1 and CDR2 (germline): SGHRS, YFSETQ. CDR3 size: 17 residues. Trimming stripped 3 bases from V and 6 bases from J, with 21 bases between. The CDR3 bases are TGCGCCAGCAGCTGGGAAATGGCAACCCGCCGCCCCGGGGAGCTGTTTTTT. As protein: CASSWEMATRRPGELFF.

This clonotype was seen once. This chain joins TRBV5-1 and TRBJ1-4; no definite D call. The CDR3 totals 14 residues. The V end was cut by 0 bases, the J end by 8 bases, with 11 bases between. Germline V gives CDR1 SGHRS, CDR2 YFSETQ. CDR3 sequence: CASSLGHMEEKLFF. The CDR3 DNA reads TGCGCCAGCAGCTTGGGTCATATGGAGGAAAAACTGTTTTTT. The full variable domain, its missing parts supplied by reference TRBV5-1 and TRBJ1-4, is KAGVTQTPRYLIKTRGQQVTLSCSPISGHRSVSWYQQTPGQGLQFLFEYFSETQRNKGNFPGRFSGRQFSNSRSEMNVSTLELGDSALYLCASSLGHMEEKLFFGSGTQLSVL.

The chain links TRBV20-1 to TRBJ2-3; D perhaps matches TRBD2 (6 bases). The V gene lost 3 bases and the J gene lost 2 bases, with 18 bases spanning the gap. Germline-derived CDR1 and CDR2 are DFQATT and SNEGSKA (reference sequence). There are 16 residues in the CDR3. Written as DNA, the CDR3 is TGCAGTGCTAGGCCCTCCGGGACTTATCCCACAGATACGCAGTATTTT. It yields the protein CSARPSGTYPTDTQYF.

This sequence joins TRBV12-3 or TRBV12-4 and TRBJ1-2; D may be TRBD1 (5 bases). The CDR3 consists of 13 residues. V lost 5 bases and J lost 4, with 11 bases in between. The CDR3 region has the DNA TGTGCCAGCAGTGGGACTTCCCTCTATGGCTACACCTTC. This encodes CASSGTSLYGYTF.

This clonotype was counted only a few times. This chain links TRBV6-2 or TRBV6-3 with TRBJ2-1; 8 bases are a match to TRBD2. The V and J ends lost 0 bases and 7 bases, in that order; junction bases with no gene match: 2. This CDR3 comprises 14 residues. Germline V lookup: CDR1 MNHEY, CDR2 SVGEGT. The CDR3 spells CASSYSREGNEQFF. CDR3 nucleotide sequence: TGTGCCAGCAGTTACTCCCGGGAGGGGAATGAGCAGTTCTTC.

V is TRBV4-2 and J is TRBJ1-6, with 9 bases matching TRBD1. Germline lookup yields CDR1 LGHNA and CDR2 YNFKEQ. This CDR3 is built from 15 residues. The ends lost 1 base at V and 14 bases at J; junction bases unmatched: 9. The CDR3 loop is CASSQVDRGDDTLHF. DNA for the CDR3: TGTGCCAGCAGCCAAGTTGACAGGGGGGACGACACCCTCCACTTT.

This clonotype was seen only a few times. This chain connects TRBV5-1 to TRBJ2-3; a weak D match, TRBD1 (5 bases). CDR1 is SGHRS and CDR2 is YFSETQ in the germline V gene. V lost 5 bases and J 2 bases, leaving 15 bases between the germline ends. This CDR3 is 15 amino acids long. The CDR3 protein is CASSDLGQNTDTQYF. The CDR3, as DNA: TGCGCCAGCAGTGATCTTGGACAAAACACAGATACGCAGTATTTT.